The rows below give T cell receptor beta chains drawn from one sample of a study of blood T cell repertoires in COVID-19. Sequencing used immunoSEQ multiplex PCR; TCRdb keeps in-frame clones, though not all of them. The table shows some 250,000 clones, with about 83% occurring only once. The sequencing input was peripheral blood. The receptor set was obtained from a man younger than 40 who had recovered from COVID-19. Both conserved end residues are part of each CDR3. Each record gives: J gene, V gene, D gene, clone size, CDR3 DNA, CDR3 protein. A D gene is named only where the DNA matches it firmly. Rows give clone size only sometimes, using once, few, many, or a class for an expanded clone.

>TRBJ1-1|TRBV5-4|TRBD1|.
TGTGCCAGCAGCCGCAGGACAGGCCCCTCGGGCACTGAAGCTTTCTTT
CASSRRTGPSGTEAFF
>TRBJ2-7|TRBV19|TRBD1|.
TGTGCCAGTACCTCCGGGACAGGGGTGTACGAGCAGTACTTC
CASTSGTGVYEQYF
>TRBJ1-2|TRBV9|.|.
TGTGCCAGCAGTCCAGGAACCTATGGCTACACCTTC
CASSPGTYGYTF
>TRBJ2-7|TRBV5-4|.|once
TGTGCCAGCAGCACAACACCCGGGGAGTACGAGCAGTACTTC
CASSTTPGEYEQYF
>TRBJ2-2|TRBV19|TRBD1|once
TGTGCCACCGGGACAGGTAACACCGGGGAGCTGTTTTTT
CATGTGNTGELFF
>TRBJ1-2|TRBV10-3|.|.
TGTGCCATATCCCGGGATCCCTCTAACTATGGCTACACCTTC
CAISRDPSNYGYTF
>TRBJ2-3|TRBV18|TRBD1|.
TGTGCCAGCTCACCCTCCGGACAGGGGGCGGATACGCAGTATTTT
CASSPSGQGADTQYF
>TRBJ2-2|TRBV4-1|.|.
TGCGCCAGCAGCCTGGGATCGGGGGACGGGGAGCTGTTTTTT
CASSLGSGDGELFF
>TRBJ2-3|TRBV5-1|TRBD1|.
TGCGCCAGCAGCCAAAGGACAGGCTCAGCAGATACGCAGTATTTT
CASSQRTGSADTQYF
>TRBJ2-3|TRBV27|.|.
TGTGCCAGCAGCCCCAGATTAGCGGTGGCAGATACGCAGTATTTT
CASSPRLAVADTQYF
>TRBJ2-1|TRBV5-6|.|.
TGTGCCAGCAATGAACGGAGCTCCTACAATGAGCAGTTCTTC
CASNERSSYNEQFF
>TRBJ2-7|TRBV6-5|.|.
TGTGCCAGCAGTTCTGGGGCCCAACTCGACGAGCAGTACTTC
CASSSGAQLDEQYF
>TRBJ2-3|TRBV29-1|.|.
TGCAGCGTTGTAGTGGGCACAGATACGCAGTATTTT
CSVVVGTDTQYF
>TRBJ1-6|TRBV14|.|.
TGTGCCAGCAGCCAAGATCCAGCCAGGGGAAATTCACCCCTCCACTTT
CASSQDPARGNSPLHF
>TRBJ2-1|TRBV5-1|.|.
TGCGCCAGCAGCTTGAACGTAGCGTCGAATGAGCAGTTCTTC
CASSLNVASNEQFF
>TRBJ1-1|TRBV6-1|TRBD1|.
TGTGCCAGCAGTGTAGGGACAGCCTACCCGAACACTGAAGCTTTCTTT
CASSVGTAYPNTEAFF
>TRBJ1-1|TRBV9|TRBD1|.
TGTGCCAGCAGCGTAGTCGGGACAGGGCAAACTGAAGCTTTCTTT
CASSVVGTGQTEAFF
>TRBJ1-4|TRBV15|.|once
TGTGCCACCAGCCCCCCCTTACAGGGACGCGAAAAACTGTTTTTT
CATSPPLQGREKLFF
>TRBJ1-1|TRBV12-3/TRBV12-4|.|.
TGTGCCAGCAGCCTGTGGGGCCCCACTGAAGCTTTCTTT
CASSLWGPTEAFF
>TRBJ2-2|TRBV21-1|.|.
TGTGCCAGCACCAAATGCTGTCTGGACAGGGAATTGCCCACGAACACCGGGGAGCTGTTTTTT
CASTKCCLDRELPTNTGELFF
>TRBJ1-6|TRBV3-1/TRBV3-2|.|.
TGTGCCAGCAGCCAAGAAAACAGGGCAAATTCACCCCTCCACTTT
CASSQENRANSPLHF
>TRBJ2-1|TRBV5-4|TRBD2|few
TGTGCCAGCAGCTTGGGCCTAGCGGGGGGACAGAATGAGCAGTTCTTC
CASSLGLAGGQNEQFF
>TRBJ1-2|TRBV28|.|few
TGTGCCAGCAGTTTGACCCTTGACGGGAGCTACACCTTC
CASSLTLDGSYTF
>TRBJ1-6|TRBV7-8|TRBD1|.
TGTGCCAGCAGCCCTAGGGACAGAACTAATTCACCCCTCCACTTT
CASSPRDRTNSPLHF
>TRBJ2-6|TRBV6-5|.|.
TGTGCCAGCACCAAGCTCGACTCTGGGGCCAACGTCCTGACTTTC
CASTKLDSGANVLTF
>TRBJ2-3|TRBV29-1|.|.
TGCAGCGTTGAAGATGGCAATCCTCCGCAGTATTTT
CSVEDGNPPQYF
>TRBJ2-6|TRBV9|.|once
TGTGCCAGCAGCCACAGGGTCTCTGGGGCCAACGTCCTGACTTTC
CASSHRVSGANVLTF
>TRBJ2-5|TRBV7-7|TRBD2|.
TGTGCCAGCAGCCTCGGGGGGGCGAGGTCAGAGACCCAGTACTTC
CASSLGGARSETQYF
>TRBJ1-4|TRBV2|.|few
TGTGCCAGCAGGCCGGGAACAACTAATGAAAAACTGTTTTTT
CASRPGTTNEKLFF
>TRBJ2-7|TRBV15|.|.
TGTGCCACCAGTTATGACAGGTTTCGCGAGCAGTACTTC
CATSYDRFREQYF
>TRBJ1-2|TRBV28|.|.
TGTGCCAGCAGTTTTTCGCGGCTTAACTATGGCTACACCTTC
CASSFSRLNYGYTF
>TRBJ1-1|TRBV3-1/TRBV3-2|.|.
TGTGCCAGCAGCCAAGTGTTCGGTAACACTGAAGCTTTCTTT
CASSQVFGNTEAFF
>TRBJ1-4|TRBV6-5|TRBD1|once
TGTGCCAGCAGGAGCGGGACAGGGGTTGAAAAACTGTTTTTT
CASRSGTGVEKLFF
>TRBJ1-6|TRBV11-2|.|.
TGTGCCAGCAGCTCCCGAGAGACAGCGATTTCACCCCTCCACTTT
CASSSRETAISPLHF
>TRBJ2-5|TRBV4-1|.|.
TGCGCCAGCAGGCTAGACTTGCAAGAGACCCAGTACTTC
CASRLDLQETQYF
>TRBJ1-5|TRBV15|.|.
TGTGCCACCAGCTCCGTCGGTAGCAATCAGCCCCAGCATTTT
CATSSVGSNQPQHF
>TRBJ2-5|TRBV10-2|.|.
TGCGCCAGCAGCGCGGGGGCCCTAGGAGAGACCCAGTACTTC
CASSAGALGETQYF
>TRBJ1-5|TRBV12-3/TRBV12-4|.|once
TGTGCCAGCAGCGCAGGAAATCAGCCCCAGCATTTT
CASSAGNQPQHF
>TRBJ1-2|TRBV4-1|TRBD1|.
TGCGCCAGCAGCGCCACAGGGGGCGGTGGCTACACCTTC
CASSATGGGGYTF
>TRBJ2-2|TRBV5-8|.|.
TGTGCCAGCAGCTTCAACAGGGCCGCCGGGGAGCTGTTTTTT
CASSFNRAAGELFF
>TRBJ2-1|TRBV2|TRBD1|.
TGTGCCAGCAGTCGGGGACAGTACAATGAGCAGTTCTTC
CASSRGQYNEQFF
>TRBJ1-4|TRBV2|.|.
TGTGCCAGCAGTACCAGGGTCAGCGCGGATGGTAATGAAAAACTGTTTTTT
CASSTRVSADGNEKLFF